This TCR beta chain originates from a study of cytomegalovirus exposure and HLA in healthy donors. Study results and caveats: Several top significant clusters appeared, in a later analysis, to be linked to common viral pathogens. Per published reports, the classifier diagnosed cytomegalovirus status with high specificity and sensitivity. TCR beta V- and J-gene trimming was later associated with a missense DCLRE1C variant.

About this clone: Its antigen is currently unknown.

CDR1 MNHEY and CDR2 SMNVEV come from the germline V gene (reference sequence). The CDR3 extends over 14 amino acids. V was pared by 2 bases and J by 6 bases, with 4 bases of the junction left unmatched. The PCR had 60 Vbeta and 13 Jbeta primers. Produced via immunoSEQ multiplex PCR; TCRdb's table is partial and in-frame only. This repertoire includes 45,000 to 60,000 clones. The genes are TRBV27 and TRBJ1-2; 9 nucleotides match TRBD1. The sample consisted of PBMCs. This receptor was obtained from a male donor in good health and CMV-seronegative. In DNA, the CDR3 is TGTGCCAGCAGTTTAACCTGGACAGGGGATGGCTACACCTTC. It codes for CASSLTWTGDGYTF.